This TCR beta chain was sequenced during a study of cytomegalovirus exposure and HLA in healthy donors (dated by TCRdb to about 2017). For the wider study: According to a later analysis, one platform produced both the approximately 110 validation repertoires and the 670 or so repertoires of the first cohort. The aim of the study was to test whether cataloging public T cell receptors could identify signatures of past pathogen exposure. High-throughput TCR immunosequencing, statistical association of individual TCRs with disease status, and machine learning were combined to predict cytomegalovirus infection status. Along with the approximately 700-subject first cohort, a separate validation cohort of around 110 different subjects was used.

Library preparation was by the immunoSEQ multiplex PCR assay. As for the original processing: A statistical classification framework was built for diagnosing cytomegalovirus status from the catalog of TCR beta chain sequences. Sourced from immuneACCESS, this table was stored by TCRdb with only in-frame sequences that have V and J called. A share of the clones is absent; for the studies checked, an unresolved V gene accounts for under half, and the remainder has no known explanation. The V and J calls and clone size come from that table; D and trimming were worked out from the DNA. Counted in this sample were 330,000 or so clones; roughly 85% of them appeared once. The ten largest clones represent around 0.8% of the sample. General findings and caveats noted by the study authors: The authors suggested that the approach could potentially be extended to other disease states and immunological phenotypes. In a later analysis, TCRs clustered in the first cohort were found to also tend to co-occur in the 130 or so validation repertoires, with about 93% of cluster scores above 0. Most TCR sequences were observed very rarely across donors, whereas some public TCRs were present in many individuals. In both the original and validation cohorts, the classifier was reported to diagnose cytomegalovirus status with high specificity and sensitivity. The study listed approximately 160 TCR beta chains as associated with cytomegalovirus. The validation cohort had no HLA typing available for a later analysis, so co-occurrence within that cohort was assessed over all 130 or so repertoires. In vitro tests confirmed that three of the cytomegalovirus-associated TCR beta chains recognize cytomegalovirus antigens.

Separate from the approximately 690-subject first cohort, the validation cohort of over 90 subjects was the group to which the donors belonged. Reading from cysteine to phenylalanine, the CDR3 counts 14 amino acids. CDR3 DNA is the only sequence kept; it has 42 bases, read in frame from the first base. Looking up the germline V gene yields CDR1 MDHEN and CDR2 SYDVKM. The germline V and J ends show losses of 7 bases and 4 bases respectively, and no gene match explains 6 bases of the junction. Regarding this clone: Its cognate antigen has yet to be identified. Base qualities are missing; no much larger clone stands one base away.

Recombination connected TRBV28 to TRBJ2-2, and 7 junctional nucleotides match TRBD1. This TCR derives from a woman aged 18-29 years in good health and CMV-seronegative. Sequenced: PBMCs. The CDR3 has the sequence CASILNRGTGELFF. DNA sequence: TGTGCCAGCATCTTAAACAGGGGCACCGGGGAGCTGTTTTTT.